The rows below give T cell receptor beta chains drawn from one sample of a study of monozygotic twins with inflammatory bowel disease. Reanalyzing the 5' RACE reads, TCRdb keeps one entry per CDR3 protein, without DNA. The sample is made up of around 210,000 distinct CDR3 sequences, and the top ten hold roughly 7.7% of it. Source material: blood. The receptor set was obtained from a human donor with ulcerative colitis or Crohn's disease, or a healthy co-twin of an affected twin (not recorded which). Both conserved end residues are part of each CDR3.

j_call,v_call,cdr3_aa
TRBJ2-5,TRBV11-2,CASSTPSGTSRETQYF
TRBJ1-5,TRBV20-1,CSARRDFIGNQPQHF
TRBJ2-7,TRBV5-1,CASSLAASGPYEQYF
TRBJ2-1,TRBV5-1,CASSLNREQFF
TRBJ1-1,TRBV20-1,CSAVIGQGSSTEAFF
TRBJ1-4,TRBV4-2,CASSQDGTGGLTNEKLFF
TRBJ1-5,TRBV4-2,CASSPGTGLVGYQPQHF
TRBJ2-7,TRBV5-6,CASSHGTGFVVEQYF
TRBJ1-2,TRBV20-1,CSAEIGGHYGYTF
TRBJ2-6,TRBV3-1,CASSHSREVGGANVLTF
TRBJ2-1,TRBV29-1,CSVEWDSPYNEQFF